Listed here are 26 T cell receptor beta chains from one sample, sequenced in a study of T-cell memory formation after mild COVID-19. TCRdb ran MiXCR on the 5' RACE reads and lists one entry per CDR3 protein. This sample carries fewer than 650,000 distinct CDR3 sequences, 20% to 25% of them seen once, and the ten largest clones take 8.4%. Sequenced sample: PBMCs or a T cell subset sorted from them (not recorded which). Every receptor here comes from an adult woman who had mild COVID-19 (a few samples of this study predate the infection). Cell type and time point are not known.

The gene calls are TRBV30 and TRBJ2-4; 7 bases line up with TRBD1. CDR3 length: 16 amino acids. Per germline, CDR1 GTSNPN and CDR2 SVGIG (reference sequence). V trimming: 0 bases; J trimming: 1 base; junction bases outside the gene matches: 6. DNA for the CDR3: TGTGCCTGGAGTGTAGGGCAGGGGGAGGCCAAAAACATTCAGTACTTC. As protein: CAWSVGQGEAKNIQYF. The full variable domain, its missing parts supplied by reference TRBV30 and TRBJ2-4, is SQTIHQWPATLVQPVGSPLSLECTVEGTSNPNLYWYRQAAGRGLQLLFYSVGIGQISSEVPQNLSASRPQDRQFILSSKKLLLSDSGFYLCAWSVGQGEAKNIQYFGAGTRLSVL.

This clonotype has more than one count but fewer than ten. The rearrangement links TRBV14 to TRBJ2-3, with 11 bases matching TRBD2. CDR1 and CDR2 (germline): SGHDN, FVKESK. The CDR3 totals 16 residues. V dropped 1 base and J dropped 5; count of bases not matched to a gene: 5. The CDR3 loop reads CASSQVLAGGQDTQYF. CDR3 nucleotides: TGTGCCAGCAGCCAAGTCTTAGCGGGAGGGCAAGATACGCAGTATTTT.

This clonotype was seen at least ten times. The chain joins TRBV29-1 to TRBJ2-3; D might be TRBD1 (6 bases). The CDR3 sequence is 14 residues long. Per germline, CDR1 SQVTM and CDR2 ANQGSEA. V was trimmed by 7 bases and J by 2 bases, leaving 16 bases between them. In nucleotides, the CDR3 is TGCAGCGCGGCTCTGAGGGGACACACAGATACGCAGTATTTT. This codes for CSAALRGHTDTQYF.

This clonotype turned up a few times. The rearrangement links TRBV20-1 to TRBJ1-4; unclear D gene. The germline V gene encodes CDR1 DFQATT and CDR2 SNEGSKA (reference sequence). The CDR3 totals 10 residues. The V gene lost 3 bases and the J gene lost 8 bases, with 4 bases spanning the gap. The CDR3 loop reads CSARDEKLFF. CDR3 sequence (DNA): TGCAGTGCTAGGGACGAAAAACTGTTTTTT.

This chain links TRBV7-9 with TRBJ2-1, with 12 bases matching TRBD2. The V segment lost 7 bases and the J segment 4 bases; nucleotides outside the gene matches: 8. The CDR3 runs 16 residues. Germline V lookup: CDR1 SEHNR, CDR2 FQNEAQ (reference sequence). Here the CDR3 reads CASTPGLAGGYNEQFF. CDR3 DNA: TGTGCCAGCACCCCAGGGCTAGCGGGAGGGTACAATGAGCAGTTCTTC.

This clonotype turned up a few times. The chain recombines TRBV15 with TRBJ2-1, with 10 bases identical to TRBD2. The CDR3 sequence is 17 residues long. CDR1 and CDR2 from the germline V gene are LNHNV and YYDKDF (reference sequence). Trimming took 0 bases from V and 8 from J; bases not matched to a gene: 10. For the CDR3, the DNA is TGTGCCACCAGCAGAGATAGGGGGGCTAGCGGGAGCCATGAGCAGTTCTTC. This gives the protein CATSRDRGASGSHEQFF.

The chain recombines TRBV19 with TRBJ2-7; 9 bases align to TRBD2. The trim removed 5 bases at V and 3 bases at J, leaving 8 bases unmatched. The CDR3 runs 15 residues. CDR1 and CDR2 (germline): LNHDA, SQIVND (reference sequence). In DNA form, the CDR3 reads TGTGCCAGTAGTCCCACGACTAGCGGATACTACGAGCAGTACTTC. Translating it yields CASSPTTSGYYEQYF.

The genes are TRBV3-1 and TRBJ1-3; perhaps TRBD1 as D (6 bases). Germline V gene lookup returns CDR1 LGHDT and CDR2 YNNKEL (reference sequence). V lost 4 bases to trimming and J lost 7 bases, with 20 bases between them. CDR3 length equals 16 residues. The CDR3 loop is CASSRAHRALRNTIYF. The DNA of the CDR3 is TGTGCCAGCAGCCGGGCCCACAGGGCCCTACGGAACACCATATATTTT.

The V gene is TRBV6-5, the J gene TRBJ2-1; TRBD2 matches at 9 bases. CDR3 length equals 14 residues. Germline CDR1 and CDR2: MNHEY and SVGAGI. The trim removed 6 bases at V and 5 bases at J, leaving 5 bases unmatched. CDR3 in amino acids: CASSLAGRNNEQFF. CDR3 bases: TGTGCCAGCAGCCTAGCGGGAAGGAACAATGAGCAGTTCTTC.

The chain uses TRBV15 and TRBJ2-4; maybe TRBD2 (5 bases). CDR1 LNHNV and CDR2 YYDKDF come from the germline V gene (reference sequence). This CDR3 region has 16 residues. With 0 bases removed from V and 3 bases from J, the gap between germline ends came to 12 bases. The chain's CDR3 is CATSRDTGGDKNIQYF. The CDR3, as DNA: TGTGCCACCAGCAGAGATACCGGAGGTGACAAAAACATTCAGTACTTC.

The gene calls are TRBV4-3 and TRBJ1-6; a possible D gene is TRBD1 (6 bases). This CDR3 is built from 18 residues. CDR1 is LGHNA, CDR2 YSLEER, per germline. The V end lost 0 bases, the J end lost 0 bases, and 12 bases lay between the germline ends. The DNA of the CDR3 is TGCGCCAGCAGCCAAGATTGGACAGTTAGCTCCTATAATTCACCCCTCCACTTT. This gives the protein CASSQDWTVSSYNSPLHF.

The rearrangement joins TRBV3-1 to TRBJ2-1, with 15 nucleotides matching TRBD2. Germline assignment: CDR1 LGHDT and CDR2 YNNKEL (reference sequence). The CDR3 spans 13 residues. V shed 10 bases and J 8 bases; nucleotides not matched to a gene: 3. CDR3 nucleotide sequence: TGTGCCACCCGGACTAGCGGGAGGGATGAGCAGTTCTTC. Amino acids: CATRTSGRDEQFF.

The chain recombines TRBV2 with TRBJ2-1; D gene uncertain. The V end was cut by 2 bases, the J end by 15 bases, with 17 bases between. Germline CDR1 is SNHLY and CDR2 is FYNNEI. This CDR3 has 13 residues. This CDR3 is CASSERTVVSSFF. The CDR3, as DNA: TGTGCCAGCAGTGAAAGAACGGTGGTATCTTCGTTCTTC.

In nucleotides, the CDR3 is TGTGCCTGGAGTGTAAGTAGGGACACTTACTCTGGGGCCAACGTCCTGACTTTC. Translated: CAWSVSRDTYSGANVLTF. This chain uses TRBV30 with TRBJ2-6; TRBD1 is a possible D gene (6 bases). Per the germline V gene, CDR1 is GTSNPN and CDR2 is SVGIG (reference sequence). V was clipped by 0 bases and J by 0 bases, with 15 bases between them. The CDR3 has 18 amino acids.

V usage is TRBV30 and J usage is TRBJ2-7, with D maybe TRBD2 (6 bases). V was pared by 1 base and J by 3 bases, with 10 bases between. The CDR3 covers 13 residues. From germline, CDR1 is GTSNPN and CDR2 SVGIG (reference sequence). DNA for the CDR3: TGTGCCTGGAGTGGGGGGGACCACTACGAGCAGTACTTC. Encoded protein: CAWSGGDHYEQYF.

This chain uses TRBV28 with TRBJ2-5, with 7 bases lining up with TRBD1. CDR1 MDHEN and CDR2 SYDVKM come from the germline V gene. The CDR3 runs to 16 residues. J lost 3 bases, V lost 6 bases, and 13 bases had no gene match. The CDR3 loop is CASSTPTKTGKETQYF. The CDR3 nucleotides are TGTGCCAGCAGCACCCCCACTAAGACAGGGAAAGAGACCCAGTACTTC.

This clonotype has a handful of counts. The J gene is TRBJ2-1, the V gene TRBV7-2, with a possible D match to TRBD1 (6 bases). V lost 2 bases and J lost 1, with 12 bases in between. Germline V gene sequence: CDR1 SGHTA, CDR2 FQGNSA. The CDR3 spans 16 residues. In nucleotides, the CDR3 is TGTGCCAGCAGCTTACATTGGCAGGGGTCCTACAATGAGCAGTTCTTC. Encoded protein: CASSLHWQGSYNEQFF.

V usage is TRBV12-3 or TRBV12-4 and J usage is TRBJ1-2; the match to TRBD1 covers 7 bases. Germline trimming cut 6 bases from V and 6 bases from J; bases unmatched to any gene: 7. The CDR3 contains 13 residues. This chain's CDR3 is CASSTGQQNGYTF. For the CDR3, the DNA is TGTGCCAGCAGCACGGGACAGCAGAATGGCTACACCTTC.

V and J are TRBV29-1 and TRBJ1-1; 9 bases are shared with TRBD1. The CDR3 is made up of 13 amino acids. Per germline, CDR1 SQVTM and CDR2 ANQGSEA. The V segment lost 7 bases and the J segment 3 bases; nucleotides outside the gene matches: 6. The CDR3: CSEVQGAYTEAFF. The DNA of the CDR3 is TGCAGCGAAGTACAGGGGGCGTACACTGAAGCTTTCTTT.

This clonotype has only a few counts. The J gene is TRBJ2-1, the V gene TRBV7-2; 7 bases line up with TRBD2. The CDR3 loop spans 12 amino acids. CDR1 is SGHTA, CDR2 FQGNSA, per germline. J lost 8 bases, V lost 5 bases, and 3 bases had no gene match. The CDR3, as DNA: TGTGCCAGCAGCCGGACTAGGGATGAGCAGTTCTTC. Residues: CASSRTRDEQFF.

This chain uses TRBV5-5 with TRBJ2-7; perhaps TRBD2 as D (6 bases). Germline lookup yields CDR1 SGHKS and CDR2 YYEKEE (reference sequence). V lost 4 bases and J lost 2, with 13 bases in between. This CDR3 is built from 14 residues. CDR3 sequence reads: CASSVSGLAYEQYF. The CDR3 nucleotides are TGTGCCAGCAGCGTTAGCGGTTTAGCCTACGAGCAGTACTTC.

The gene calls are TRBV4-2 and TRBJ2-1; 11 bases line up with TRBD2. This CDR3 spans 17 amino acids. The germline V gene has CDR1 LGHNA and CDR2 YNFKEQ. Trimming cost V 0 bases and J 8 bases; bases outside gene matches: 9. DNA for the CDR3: TGTGCCAGCAGCCAAGATCGGGCGGGGACTAGCGGATATGAGCAGTTCTTC. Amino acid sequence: CASSQDRAGTSGYEQFF.

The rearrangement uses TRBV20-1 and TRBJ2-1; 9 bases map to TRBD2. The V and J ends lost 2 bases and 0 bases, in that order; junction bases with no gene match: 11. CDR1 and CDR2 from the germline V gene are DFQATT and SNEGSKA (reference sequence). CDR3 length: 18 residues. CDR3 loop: CSARTQRRGLASYNEQFF. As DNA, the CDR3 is TGCAGTGCTAGAACCCAACGAAGGGGACTAGCCTCCTACAATGAGCAGTTCTTC.

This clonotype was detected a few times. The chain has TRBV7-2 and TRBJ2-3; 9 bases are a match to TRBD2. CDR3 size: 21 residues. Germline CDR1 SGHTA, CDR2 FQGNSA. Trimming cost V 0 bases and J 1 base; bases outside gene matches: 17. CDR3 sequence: CASSLALLAGRPTLRTDTQYF. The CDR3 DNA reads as TGTGCCAGCAGCTTAGCCCTTCTAGCGGGAAGGCCCACGTTACGCACAGATACGCAGTATTTT. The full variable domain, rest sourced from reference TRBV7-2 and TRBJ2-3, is GAGVSQSPSNKVTEKGKDVELRCDPISGHTALYWYRQSLGQGLEFLIYFQGNSAPDKSGLPSDRFSAERTGGSVSTLTIQRTQQEDSAVYLCASSLALLAGRPTLRTDTQYFGPGTRLTVL.

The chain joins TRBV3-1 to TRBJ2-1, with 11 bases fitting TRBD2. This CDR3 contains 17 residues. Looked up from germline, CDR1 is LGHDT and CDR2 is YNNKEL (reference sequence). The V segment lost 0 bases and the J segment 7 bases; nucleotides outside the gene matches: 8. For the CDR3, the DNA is TGTGCCAGCAGCCAAGATCCCAGGGCTAGCGGGAGGAATGAGCAGTTCTTC. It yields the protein CASSQDPRASGRNEQFF.

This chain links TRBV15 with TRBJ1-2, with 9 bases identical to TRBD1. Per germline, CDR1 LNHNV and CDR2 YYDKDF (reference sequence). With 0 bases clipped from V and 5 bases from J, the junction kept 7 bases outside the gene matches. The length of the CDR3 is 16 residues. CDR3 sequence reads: CATSRDPGQGRYGYTF. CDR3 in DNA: TGTGCCACCAGCAGAGACCCCGGACAGGGGAGGTATGGCTACACCTTC.